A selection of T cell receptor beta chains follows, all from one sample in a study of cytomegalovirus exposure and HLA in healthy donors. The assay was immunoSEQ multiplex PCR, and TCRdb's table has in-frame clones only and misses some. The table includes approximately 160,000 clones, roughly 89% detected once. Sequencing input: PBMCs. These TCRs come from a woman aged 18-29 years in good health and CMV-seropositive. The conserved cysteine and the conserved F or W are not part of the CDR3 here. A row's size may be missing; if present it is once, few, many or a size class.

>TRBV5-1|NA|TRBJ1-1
ASSSGTGGMNTEAF
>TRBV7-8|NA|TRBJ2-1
ASSLASGTYNEQF
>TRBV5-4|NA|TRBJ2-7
ASSLWGGGYEQY
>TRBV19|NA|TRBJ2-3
ASMDRGPDTQY
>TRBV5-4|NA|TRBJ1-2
ASSLRFLQGAGYGYT
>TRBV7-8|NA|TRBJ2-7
ASSPRLSEEQY
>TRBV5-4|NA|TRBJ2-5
ASSLGQEEETQY
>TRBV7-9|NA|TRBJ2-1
ASSSSGENEQF
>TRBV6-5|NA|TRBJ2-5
ASRYRLREY
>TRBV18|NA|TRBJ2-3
ASSPPRAGRTDTQY
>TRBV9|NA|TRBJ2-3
ASSVGGSGADTQY
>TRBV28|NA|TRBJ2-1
ASSSGQLAYNEQF
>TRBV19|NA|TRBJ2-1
ASPPFPGQYNEQF
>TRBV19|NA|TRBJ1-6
ASTTTGGNSPLH
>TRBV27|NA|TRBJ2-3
ASKIATGTDTQY
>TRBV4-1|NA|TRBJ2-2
ASSQDRGGGASGAGELF
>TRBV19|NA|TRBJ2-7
ASSIMPGQTYEQY
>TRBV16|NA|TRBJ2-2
ASSQPLGELF
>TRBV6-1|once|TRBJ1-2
ASSEQGVYGYT
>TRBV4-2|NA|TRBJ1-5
ASSPRPLGLGTANQPQH
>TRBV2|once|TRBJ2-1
ASSANSGNRYGEQF
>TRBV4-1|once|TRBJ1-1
ASSQGTPNTEAF
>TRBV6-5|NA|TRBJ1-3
ASSYSSGPSGNTIY
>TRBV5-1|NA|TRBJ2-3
ASSQPTATDTQY
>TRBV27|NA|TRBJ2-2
ASSIGRGNTGELF
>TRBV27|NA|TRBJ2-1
ASKLADVPEQF
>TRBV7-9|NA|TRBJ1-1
ASSLARVSAEAF
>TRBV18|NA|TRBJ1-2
ASSPSAGRSNYGYT
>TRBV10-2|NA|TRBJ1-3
ASSEGRSGTGNTIY
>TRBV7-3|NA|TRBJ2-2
ASSFTGTSNTGELF
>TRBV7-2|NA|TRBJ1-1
ASSLERGGQEAF
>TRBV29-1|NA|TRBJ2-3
SVEDPAPRMTDTQY
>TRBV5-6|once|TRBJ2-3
ASSLEAGNRGY
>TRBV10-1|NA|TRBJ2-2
ASSESGRGSNTGELF
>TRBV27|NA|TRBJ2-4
ASSLGAGAAKNIQY
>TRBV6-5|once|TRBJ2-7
ASSRPGQDYEQY